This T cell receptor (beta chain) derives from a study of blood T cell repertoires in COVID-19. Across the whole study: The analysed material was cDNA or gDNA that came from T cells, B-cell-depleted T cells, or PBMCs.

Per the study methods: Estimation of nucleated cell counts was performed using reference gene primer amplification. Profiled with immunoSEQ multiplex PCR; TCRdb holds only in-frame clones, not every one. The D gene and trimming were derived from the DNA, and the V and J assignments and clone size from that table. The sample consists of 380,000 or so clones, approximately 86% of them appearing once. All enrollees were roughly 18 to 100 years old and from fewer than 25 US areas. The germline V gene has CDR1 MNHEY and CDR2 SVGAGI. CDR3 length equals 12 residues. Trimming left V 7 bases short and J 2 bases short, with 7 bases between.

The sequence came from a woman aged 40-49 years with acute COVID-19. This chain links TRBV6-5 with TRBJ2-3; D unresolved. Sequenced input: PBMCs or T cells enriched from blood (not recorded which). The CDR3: CASTQNTDTQYF. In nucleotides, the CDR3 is TGTGCCAGCACCCAGAACACAGATACGCAGTATTTT.